Only one count was recorded for the clone carrying this TCR beta chain. This sample was taken from a study of PD-L1 blockade in urothelial cancer. About the study: Blood analysis took place 3 weeks (second dose) and 6 weeks after treatment start.

With 6 bases removed from V and 7 bases from J, the gap between germline ends came to 18 bases. The CDR3 length is 15 residues. Germline loops: CDR1 SEHNR, CDR2 FQNEAQ (reference sequence). TCRdb's copy holds only in-frame clones and misses some; the assay was immunoSEQ multiplex PCR. Among about 50,000 clones, nearly 90% were seen once, and the ten largest hold 7.6%. This specimen was PBMCs, taken around atezolizumab (anti-PD-L1) treatment. The sequence was obtained from a man aged 55 to 70 with urothelial cancer. This chain links TRBV7-9 with TRBJ1-4; D uncertain. The CDR3 DNA follows: TGTGCCAGCAGTGTCCAGAGTGGAGTCGGTGAAAAACTGTTTTTT. This sequence encodes CASSVQSGVGEKLFF.